The 5 T cell receptor beta chains in this list originate from one sample, sequenced in a study of Ad26.COV2.S vaccination and SARS-CoV-2 variants. Treatment denoted: about 20 received Ad26.COV2.S at low or high dose, single or two shots; about 5 received placebo; per-sample allocation not given. Samples were taken on day 63 after the first vaccine or placebo injection. TCRdb keeps only in-frame clones here, not all; method: immunoSEQ multiplex PCR. Among some 410,000 clones listed, roughly 90% were seen once. The sequences come from peripheral blood, collected in a trial of Ad26.COV2.S vaccine versus placebo. The source is a person between 18 and 65 years old who received the Ad26.COV2.S COVID-19 vaccine or a placebo.

The gene calls are TRBV7-2 and TRBJ2-3; D gene unclear. The CDR3 spans 16 residues. Trimming removed 5 bases from V and 0 bases from J, with 15 bases in between. Per the germline V gene, CDR1 is SGHTA and CDR2 is FQGNSA. DNA for the CDR3: TGTGCCAGCAGCCCGATGAGGTATTCTAGCACAGATACGCAGTATTTT. Its translation: CASSPMRYSSTDTQYF.

V and J are TRBV2 and TRBJ2-5, with 8 bases lining up with TRBD2. Germline CDR1 and CDR2: SNHLY and FYNNEI. The CDR3 consists of 14 residues. Trimming cost V 6 bases and J 0 bases; bases outside gene matches: 3. The CDR3: CASRERGYQETQYF. For the CDR3, the DNA is TGTGCCAGCAGGGAGCGGGGGTACCAAGAGACCCAGTACTTC.

This chain links TRBV3-1 (or the pseudogene TRBV3-2) with TRBJ2-2; D possibly corresponds to TRBD2 (6 bases). V was shortened by 2 bases and J by 3 bases, with 16 bases between the two germline ends. Per germline, CDR1 LGHDT and CDR2 YNNKEL (reference sequence). The CDR3 spans 17 residues. The CDR3 protein is CASSQNFRLEDTGELFF. CDR3 in DNA: TGTGCCAGCAGCCAAAATTTCCGACTAGAAGACACCGGGGAGCTGTTTTTT.

The CDR3 sequence is CASGLMGQITDTQYF. The CDR3 DNA reads as TGTGCCAGCGGCCTTATGGGACAAATCACAGATACGCAGTATTTT. The rearrangement links TRBV9 to TRBJ2-3, with D maybe TRBD1 (6 bases). V was shortened by 7 bases and J by 2 bases, with 17 bases between the two germline ends. The CDR3 has 15 amino acids. Germline V gene sequence: CDR1 SGDLS, CDR2 YYNGEE.

The CDR3 is CASSGDTAGYNEQFF. The CDR3 DNA is TGTGCCAGCAGCGGAGATACCGCCGGTTACAATGAGCAGTTCTTC. This chain connects TRBV9 to TRBJ2-1; D unclear. V was clipped by 3 bases and J by 4 bases, with 14 bases between them. CDR1 SGDLS and CDR2 YYNGEE come from the germline V gene. The CDR3 totals 15 residues.